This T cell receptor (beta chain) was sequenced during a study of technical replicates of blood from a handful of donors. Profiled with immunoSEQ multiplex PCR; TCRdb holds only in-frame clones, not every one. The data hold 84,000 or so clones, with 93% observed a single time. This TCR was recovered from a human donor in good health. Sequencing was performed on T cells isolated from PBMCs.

For the CDR3, the DNA is TGTGCCAGCTCACCTCTTTGGGCGAACACTGAAGCTTTCTTT. Translation: CASSPLWANTEAFF. The rearrangement uses TRBV18 and TRBJ1-1, with D unclear. Germline V gene lookup returns CDR1 KGHSH and CDR2 LQKENI. CDR3 length: 14 residues. V gave up 3 bases and J gave up 1 base, with 9 bases separating them. The variable domain in full, completed from reference TRBV18 and TRBJ1-1, reads NAGVMQNPRHLVRRRGQEARLRCSPMKGHSHVYWYRQLPEEGLKFMVYLQKENIIDESGMPKERFSAEFPKEGPSILRIQQVVRGDSAAYFCASSPLWANTEAFFGQGTRLTVV.